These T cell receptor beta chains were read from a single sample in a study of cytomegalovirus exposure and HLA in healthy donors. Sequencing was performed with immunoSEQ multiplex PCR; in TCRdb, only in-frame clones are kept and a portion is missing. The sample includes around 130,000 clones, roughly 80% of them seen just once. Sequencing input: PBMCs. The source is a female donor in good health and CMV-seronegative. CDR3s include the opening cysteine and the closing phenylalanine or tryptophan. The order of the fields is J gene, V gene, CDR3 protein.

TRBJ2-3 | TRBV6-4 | CASSDRLETDTQYF
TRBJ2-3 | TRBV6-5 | CASSYSSGRGTDTQYF
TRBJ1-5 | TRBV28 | CASSLFRPGSNQPQHF
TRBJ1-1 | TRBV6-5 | CASSYSRFGTEAFF
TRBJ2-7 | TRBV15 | CATRNPSGRNSYEQYF
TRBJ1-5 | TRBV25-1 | CASRGGGGQPQHF
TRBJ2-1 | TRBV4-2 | CASSLLASSSYNEQFF
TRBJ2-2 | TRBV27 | CASSSWTSGTNTGELFF
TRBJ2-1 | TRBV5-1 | CASSFTAGPGNEQFF
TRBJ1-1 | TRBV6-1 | CASSPTIGTEAFF
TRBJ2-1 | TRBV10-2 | CASSESGLVRNEQFF
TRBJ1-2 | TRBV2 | CASSGAGGMDGYTF
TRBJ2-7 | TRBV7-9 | CASSLAVYEQYF
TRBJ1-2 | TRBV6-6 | CASSPRQGINYGYTF
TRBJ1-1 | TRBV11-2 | CASSLGQGGQTEAFF
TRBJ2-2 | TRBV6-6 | CASSYSDLLNTGELFF
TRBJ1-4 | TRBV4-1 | CASSLQGAQGNEKLFF
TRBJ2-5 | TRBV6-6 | CASSYRGLVQETQYF
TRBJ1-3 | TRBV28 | CASLLARNPAGNTIYF
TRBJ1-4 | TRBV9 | CASSAGQGDEKLFF
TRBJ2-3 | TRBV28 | CASSRPWAPDTQYF
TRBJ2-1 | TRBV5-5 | CASSLRLAGVKIYNEQFF